The entry below gives a single TCR beta chain sequence along with its context. Its antigen is still unknown. No much larger clone is present one base from it, and per-base qualities are unavailable. To prepare the library, the immunoSEQ multiplex PCR assay was applied. A mixture of 60 forward primers for TCR Vbeta segments and 13 reverse primers for TCR Jbeta segments was used in the multiplex PCR. Amplification of the CDR3 region of rearranged TCR beta genes was performed with a multiplex PCR assay on genomic DNA. The amplified TCR beta libraries were sequenced on the Illumina HiSeq System as 87-base-pair reads. Under the source paper's analysis protocol: A later analysis tallied roughly 78 million unique TCR beta chains across the 666 repertoires, and approximately 9.9 million of those chains were shared by two or more donors. A nearest-neighbor algorithm error-corrected the raw reads and collapsed the reads into unique sequences, merging closely related sequences to remove PCR and sequencing errors. Alignment of CDR3 sequences to IMGT reference sequences was used to assign V, D and J gene segments. For a sequence to be retained, a match of at least six nucleotides was required to both a V gene segment and a J gene segment. A rearrangement counted as productive if the CDR3 had no stop codons and remained in frame with V and J, and every other rearrangement counted as non-productive. CDR3 was defined by IMGT convention, running from the second conserved V-encoded cysteine to the conserved J-encoded phenylalanine. Sequences without an unambiguous match to a single V gene segment were excluded from the earlier analysis of 587 of the donors. In an earlier analysis of 500 to 750 of the donors, V segments were called functional above 56.7% productive rearrangements and were called segregating when the between-donor standard deviation exceeded 5%. A statistical classification framework was built for diagnosing cytomegalovirus status from the catalog of TCR beta chain sequences. A later analysis assigned V and J genes by comparing TCR nucleotide sequences with IMGT/GENE-DB human TR gene sequences. The TCRdist pipeline was used in a later analysis to assign CDR3 sequences and most-parsimonious VDJ recombination scenarios. A later analysis defined each TCR beta chain by its CDR3 amino acid sequence plus V-gene family, and excluded reads lacking a unique V-gene family. In a later analysis, fewer than 650 highly shared, low-generation-probability nucleotide sequences were removed to address suspected cross-contamination and a sequencing artifact. For each public chain, a later analysis derived a clonal expansion index from normalized ranks of inferred template counts within each repertoire. In a later analysis, generation probabilities were computed using a VDJ recombination model fitted to out-of-frame rearrangements, and the results were checked against IGoR. In a later analysis, hypergeometric tests were used to score TCR-TCR, TCR-HLA and TCR-CMV co-occurrence, with a repertoire-size bias correction applied to TCR pairs. In a later analysis, false discovery rates were estimated by permuting HLA or CMV assignments 20 times. A later analysis grouped co-occurring TCRs with DBSCAN, adding TCRdist sequence similarity when clustering within HLA-allele-positive subsets. Repertoires with fewer than 30,000 or more than 120,000 public chains, plus five repertoires with anomalous nucleotide sharing, were excluded from co-occurrence clustering. TCRdb stores this immuneACCESS table with in-frame sequences only. Part of the clones is absent; in the studies checked, under half of the shortfall reflects unresolved V genes, and no reason is known for the rest. V, J and clone size were drawn from that table, and D and trimming were deduced from the DNA. The sample data list roughly 150,000 clones, and over 75% of these were observed just once. Together, the top ten hold around 6.1% of the sample.

The cohort comprised 710 or so healthy bone marrow donors. Cohort members were all nominally healthy when sampled, although unrecorded immune exposures were likely present. The donor tested CMV seropositive, placing the donor among the roughly 300 seropositive members of the cohort. Each donor provided a peripheral blood sample, and peripheral blood mononuclear cells were used for TCR beta sequencing. Genomic DNA extraction from the blood cell samples was performed with the Qiagen DNeasy Blood Extraction Kit. The V end gives up 5 bases and the J end 8 bases, leaving 14 bases in the junction not matched to a gene. The germline V gene yields SGHRS for CDR1 and YFSETQ for CDR2. The CDR3 has 16 amino acids, counting the end cysteine and phenylalanine. Only the CDR3 DNA stays, 48 bases, in frame from base 1. These data belong to a study of cytomegalovirus exposure and HLA in healthy donors (dated by TCRdb to about 2017). Some background on the complete study: An earlier analysis of about 560 of the donors reported roughly 300 Gb of sequence data and around 110 million unique TCR beta sequences obtained from roughly 170 million T cells. The aim of the study was to test whether cataloging public T cell receptors could identify signatures of past pathogen exposure. In an earlier analysis of more than 550 of the donors, high-throughput TCR beta sequencing was used to judge whether each TCR beta V gene segment behaved as functional or pseudogenic. A later analysis re-analyzed previously published TCR beta repertoires from 666 donors and added high-resolution HLA genotyping to study TCR occurrence patterns. The number of typed donors differed by locus: about 629-630 for A, B, C, DRB1 and DQB1; approximately 520 for DQA1; roughly 600 for DPA1; and 400 to 480 for DPB1. HLA typing covered class I and class II loci at four-digit resolution. All discovery cohort repertoires had been generated using a single sequencing platform. Among about 370 genotyped donors of the cohort, an average of around 220,000 unique TCR beta nucleotide sequences was sequenced per donor, of which roughly 17% were non-productive. In the later analysis, no new phenotypic data were used to find candidate immune exposures; instead, reliance was placed on TCR beta sequences and their occurrence across donors. In a later genetic analysis, genome-wide SNP genotypes for about 65% of the roughly 670 donors were used, and that subset was treated as a discovery cohort. Because of strong linkage in the cohort, roughly five DR-DQ haplotypes were treated as single units for association and clustering. The study profiled the T cell repertoires of approximately 700 subjects by immunosequencing and related them to cytomegalovirus serostatus. A separate validation cohort of some 130 different subjects was used in addition to the 666-subject first cohort. Alongside the repertoire data, information on donor age, sex, ethnicity and CMV serostatus was compiled. Roughly 290 gigabases of sequencing data and around 85 million unique TCR sequences made up an early release that covered approximately 650 HLA-typed donors. Of the roughly 400 genotyped donors, over 80% were placed in the genetic ancestry cluster associated with self-reported Caucasian donors. To predict cytomegalovirus infection status, the study brought together high-throughput TCR immunosequencing, statistical association of individual TCRs with disease status, and machine learning.

Findings and caveats that apply to the study as a whole: The only immune exposure information available for the cohort was CMV serostatus. The study gave a list of under 200 TCR beta chains associated with cytomegalovirus. In a later analysis, several top co-occurrence clusters were reported to appear linked to parvovirus B19, influenza, CMV and Epstein-Barr virus. Strong co-occurrence of HLA alleles, especially DR and DQ, made assigning TCR associations to individual alleles difficult. Because some donors lacked HLA typing at each locus, the association tests relied only on the typed subset. An earlier analysis of approximately 570 of the donors showed that most TCR beta V segments appeared in productive rearrangements either about 87% or about 30% of the time, which broadly matched IMGT annotations. A further reported finding was that TCR beta sequences accurately predicted the HLA-A and HLA-B alleles for most subjects in the first cohort. A later analysis associated 15,000 to 20,000 TCR beta sequences with specific HLA alleles at a false discovery rate of 0.05. Because counts were too low, roughly 18 rarely observed V segments, including chromosome 9 orphons, were left out of the earlier analysis of 500 to 650 of the donors. The classifier was reported to diagnose cytomegalovirus status with high specificity and sensitivity in both the original and validation cohorts. In a later analysis, HLA-associated TCR beta chains showed more clonal expansion and lower generation probabilities than non-associated chains that were equally common. Only TCR beta chains were sequenced in this cohort, and the absence of alpha or paired-chain data limited detectable features. In a later genetic analysis, a missense DCLRE1C variant was associated with V-gene and J-gene trimming of TCR beta chains, and the association was replicated in an independent cohort. The sequencing pipeline was judged likely to have produced a cluster of highly shared sequence variants as a technical artifact. A few of the identified cytomegalovirus-associated TCR beta chains were confirmed in vitro to be specific for cytomegalovirus antigens. Presence/absence analyses assumed roughly uniform sequencing depth across donors, an assumption that may not hold. Some IMGT-functional V segments, including TRBV6-2 and TRBV6-3, could not be distinguished by the 87-base-pair reads and were therefore excluded. The authors suggested that the approach could potentially be generalized to other disease states and immunological phenotypes. According to a later analysis, most CMV-associated TCR beta chains appeared to be HLA-restricted, and the HLA associations seemed to be driven largely by CMV exposure. Across donors, most TCR sequences were observed very rarely, whereas some public TCRs were present in many individuals. Correlated functional status among segregating V segments might reflect linkage disequilibrium, but an unknown experimental factor could not be ruled out. Compared with the roughly 720-donor mean, donors in an Asian-associated ancestry cluster had fewer N-insertions in productive TCRs, according to a later genetic analysis. A later analysis found that TCR association rates varied across HLA loci, with DRB1 alleles showing the most associated TCRs and HLA-C alleles the fewest.

Sequencing input: PBMCs. The sequence was obtained from a man aged 25 to 40 in good health and CMV-seropositive. Recombination joined TRBV5-1 with TRBJ1-4; 8 middle bases align to TRBD1. CDR3 reads: CASSLSPQGAGEKLFF. The DNA sequence reads TGCGCCAGCAGTTTATCCCCCCAGGGGGCGGGGGAAAAACTGTTTTTT.